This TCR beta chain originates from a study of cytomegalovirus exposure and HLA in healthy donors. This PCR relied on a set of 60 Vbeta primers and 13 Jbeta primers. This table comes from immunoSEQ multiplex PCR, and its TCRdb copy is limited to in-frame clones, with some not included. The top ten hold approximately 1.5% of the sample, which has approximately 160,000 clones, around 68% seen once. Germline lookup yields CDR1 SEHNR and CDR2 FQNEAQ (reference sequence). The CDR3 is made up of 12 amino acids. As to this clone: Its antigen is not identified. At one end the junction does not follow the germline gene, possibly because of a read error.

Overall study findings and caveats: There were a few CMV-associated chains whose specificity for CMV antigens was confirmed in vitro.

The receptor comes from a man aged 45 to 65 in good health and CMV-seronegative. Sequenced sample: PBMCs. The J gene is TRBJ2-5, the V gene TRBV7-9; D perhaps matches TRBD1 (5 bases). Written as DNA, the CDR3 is TGTGCCAGCAAAGACAGTCAAGAGACCCGGTACTTC. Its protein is CASKDSQETRYF. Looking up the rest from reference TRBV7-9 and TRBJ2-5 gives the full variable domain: DTGVSQNPRHKITKRGQNVTFRCDPISEHNRLYWYRQTLGQGPEFLTYFQNEAQLEKSRLLSDRFSAERPKGSFSTLEIQRTEQGDSAMYLCASKDSQETRYFGPGTRLLVL.